The 17 T cell receptor beta chains in this list originate from one sample, sequenced in a study of CD8+CD57+ T cells in acquired aplastic anemia. In patients chosen for sequencing, flow cytometry had shown CD8+CD57+ cell expansion. Profiling that covered TCR beta VDJ and CDR3 relied on genomic DNA as its template. TCRdb used MiXCR to reprocess the reads, holding one entry per CDR3 protein. The table shows around 120,000 distinct CDR3 sequences, with approximately 36% occurring only once. The specimen was sorted CD4+, CD8+, or CD8+CD57+ T cells (not recorded which) from PBMCs. The receptors were gathered from a human donor with aplastic anemia.

The rearrangement links TRBV20-1 to TRBJ2-5; TRBD2 aligns across 13 bases. The junction had 12 bases not matched to a gene; V was cut back by 4 bases and J by 4 bases. The CDR3 has 17 amino acids. In germline, CDR1 is DFQATT, CDR2 SNEGSKA (reference sequence). Here the CDR3 DNA reads TGCAGTGCTACCAAGGGGACTAGCGGGGAATACCGAGAGACCCAGTACTTC. It specifies CSATKGTSGEYRETQYF.

This chain uses TRBV19 with TRBJ1-1; D ambiguous. The CDR3 sequence is 12 residues long. With 3 bases removed from V and 6 bases from J, the gap between germline ends came to 8 bases. CDR1 and CDR2 (germline): LNHDA, SQIVND (reference sequence). In DNA form, the CDR3 reads TGTGCCAGTAGTATCACGAGGGCTGAAGCTTTCTTT. Translation: CASSITRAEAFF.

In its sample, this clonotype was seen many times. The chain employs TRBV4-2 and TRBJ2-3, with D uncertain. Germline CDR1 and CDR2: LGHNA and YNFKEQ. CDR3 length: 14 amino acids. Deletions cut 0 bases from V and 2 bases from J, with 6 bases between. The CDR3 sequence is CASSQEVFTDTQYF. CDR3 nucleotides: TGTGCCAGCAGCCAAGAGGTCTTCACAGATACGCAGTATTTT.

The DNA for the CDR3 is TGCAGCGTTGCCCCCAAGGAGGGGTGCGAGCAGTACTTC. Translating it yields CSVAPKEGCEQYF. The chain uses TRBV29-1 and TRBJ2-7, with a possible D match to TRBD2 (6 bases). CDR1 and CDR2 (germline): SQVTM, ANQGSEA. Trimming stripped 4 bases from V and 6 bases from J, with 16 bases between. CDR3 length: 13 residues.

Concerning this clonotype itself: This may stem from a read error, because a much larger clone lies one nucleotide away. J is TRBJ1-1 and V is TRBV7-2; D is unresolved. CDR3 length: 11 residues. Trimming pared 6 bases from V and 10 bases from J, leaving 12 bases between. Per the germline V gene, CDR1 is SGHTA and CDR2 is FQGNSA. CDR3 region: CASSSPGSAFF. The CDR3 bases are TGTGCCAGCAGTTCTCCCGGATCAGCTTTCTTT.

In its sample, this clonotype was seen once. The chain is built from TRBV3-1 and TRBJ2-1; 11 bases are shared with TRBD2. Germline assignment: CDR1 LGHDT and CDR2 YNNKEL (reference sequence). The CDR3 covers 16 residues. V was clipped by 4 bases and J by 9 bases; unmatched bases: 11. The CDR3 DNA is TGTGCCAGCAGCCCCAGACTAGCGGGAATTCTTGGTGAGCAGTTCTTC. Its protein is CASSPRLAGILGEQFF.

This clonotype was observed a handful of times. This may be a read error, as it is one base from a much larger clone. The gene calls are TRBV6-1 and TRBJ2-7; unclear D gene. This CDR3 is 11 amino acids long. With 6 bases removed from V and 4 bases from J, the gap between germline ends came to 7 bases. Looked up from germline, CDR1 is MNHNS and CDR2 is SASEGT. The CDR3 nucleotides are TGTGCCAGCAGGGCGGCGTACGAGCAGTACGTC. Protein product: CASRAAYEQYV.

The V gene is TRBV20-1, the J gene TRBJ1-2; possibly TRBD1 for D (6 bases). Germline lookup yields CDR1 DFQATT and CDR2 SNEGSKA (reference sequence). Trimming removed 2 bases from V and 12 bases from J, with 7 bases in between. This CDR3 contains 9 residues. The CDR3 loop reads CSARQGHTF. In nucleotides, the CDR3 is TGCAGTGCTAGACAGGGGCACACCTTC.

To note about this clonotype: A single base separates this from a much larger clone, so it may be a read error. The chain links TRBV5-4 to TRBJ2-7; tentative D call: TRBD2 (5 bases). The CDR3 sequence is 14 residues long. Germline CDR1 and CDR2: SGHNT and YYREEE (reference sequence). Here the CDR3 reads CASSQPGNSYEQCF. CDR3 DNA sequence: TGTGCCAGCAGCCAGCCGGGAAACTCCTACGAGCAGTGCTTC.

This chain connects TRBV20-1 to TRBJ1-1, with D perhaps TRBD1 (6 bases). Per the germline V gene, CDR1 is DFQATT and CDR2 is SNEGSKA (reference sequence). The CDR3 has 13 amino acids. Trimming pared 5 bases from V and 1 base from J, leaving 11 bases between. The CDR3 spells CSAGGLANTEAFF. For the CDR3, the DNA is TGCAGTGCTGGGGGGCTGGCGAACACTGAAGCTTTCTTT.

With respect to this clonotype: One junction end does not reproduce the germline sequence, and a read error may be involved. This chain links TRBV7-2 with TRBJ1-6; the match to TRBD1 covers 7 bases. Germline CDR1 SGHTA, CDR2 FQGNSA. This CDR3 has 14 residues. CDR3 sequence reads: CVSSPGQPNSPLHF. CDR3 in DNA: TGTGTCAGCAGCCCGGGACAGCCTAATTCACCCCTCCACTTT.

This chain links TRBV29-1 with TRBJ2-7; D is perhaps TRBD1 (6 bases). Trimming pared 1 base from V and 2 bases from J, leaving 9 bases between. Germline V gene data show CDR1 as SQVTM and CDR2 as ANQGSEA. The CDR3 totals 13 residues. This CDR3 is CSVEGAGAYEQYF. CDR3 nucleotides: TGCAGCGTTGAAGGGGCAGGGGCCTACGAGCAGTACTTC.

This clonotype has ten or more counts. This chain connects TRBV7-9 to TRBJ2-1, with no clear D. The CDR3 loop spans 11 amino acids. Trimming removed 8 bases at V and 9 bases at J, with 11 bases between. Germline lookup yields CDR1 SEHNR and CDR2 FQNEAQ (reference sequence). CDR3 region: CASGIDAEQFF. The CDR3, as DNA: TGTGCCAGCGGCATTGACGCTGAGCAGTTCTTC.

This clonotype was seen more than once but under ten times. V usage is TRBV30 and J usage is TRBJ1-2; D is perhaps TRBD1 (6 bases). CDR1 is GTSNPN and CDR2 is SVGIG in the germline V gene (reference sequence). With 4 bases removed from V and 8 bases from J, the gap between germline ends came to 29 bases. The CDR3 is 17 residues long. CDR3 residues: CAWTPTKGGLNPLGYTF. The CDR3 nucleotides read TGTGCCTGGACCCCAACGAAGGGGGGGCTCAATCCCTTGGGCTACACCTTC.

The V gene is TRBV15, the J gene TRBJ2-7; D is possibly TRBD2 (5 bases). V lost 0 bases to trimming and J lost 0 bases, with 9 bases between them. In germline, CDR1 is LNHNV, CDR2 YYDKDF (reference sequence). This CDR3 is built from 15 residues. The CDR3 bases are TGTGCCACCAGCAGAGATGGAGGCATCTCCTACGAGCAGTACTTC. Translated, it gives CATSRDGGISYEQYF.

The J gene is TRBJ2-1, the V gene TRBV2; TRBD1 matches at 8 bases. This CDR3 contains 11 residues. V was clipped by 4 bases and J by 14 bases; unmatched bases: 4. The germline V gene has CDR1 SNHLY and CDR2 FYNNEI. The DNA for the CDR3 is TGTGCCAGCAGTGCGGACAGGGATAAGTTCTTC. This encodes CASSADRDKFF.

The rearrangement links TRBV7-2 to TRBJ1-1; 7 bases are shared with TRBD1. V shed 5 bases, J shed 3 bases, and the junction held 3 bases outside the gene matches. The germline V gene has CDR1 SGHTA and CDR2 FQGNSA. There are 13 residues in the CDR3. The CDR3 reads CASSRGTDTEAFF. As DNA, the CDR3 is TGTGCCAGCAGCCGCGGGACAGACACTGAAGCTTTCTTT.